A single T cell receptor (beta chain) is shown here with its context. Its target antigen remains unknown. No much larger clone is present one base from it, and per-base qualities are unavailable. TCRbeta CDR3 regions were amplified from genomic DNA by means of the immunoSEQ Assay, a bias-controlled multiplex PCR. The authors' pipeline ran thus. The number of nucleated cells in each sample was estimated by amplification of reference gene primers within the assay. Sequence reads were collapsed and filtered to measure the absolute abundance of every unique TCRbeta CDR3 rearrangement. Productive Simpson clonality was computed per sample as the square root of Simpson's diversity index over productive rearrangements. In TCRdb, the immuneACCESS table is reduced to in-frame sequences with V and J assigned. These tables do not hold every clone; where another copy was compared, an unresolved V gene accounts for under half, and the others remain unexplained. V, J and clone size are those of that table, while D and trimming were read from the DNA. Here the sample has 35,000 or so clones; approximately 90% occur a single time. 4.5% to 5.5% of the sample is taken by the ten largest.

These data belong to a study of blood T cell repertoires in COVID-19 (dated by TCRdb to 2020 to 2022). A note on the overall study: Samples covering the acute and convalescent phases of COVID-19 were provided by collaborators in the United States, Italy and Spain. The material from the prospective study consisted of cDNA or gDNA derived from T cells, B-cell-depleted T cells, or PBMCs. The dataset comprised deeply sampled blood TCRbeta repertoires from subjects exposed to, actively infected with, or recovered from COVID-19. The repertoires were made available in a free public database intended to serve as a resource for research on the immune response to SARS-CoV-2. The samples were drawn from the first 160 participants of the ongoing ImmuneRACE study and from 950 to 1,500 subjects provided by 6 global collaborators. Sample metadata almost always included a de-identified subject ID, COVID-19 status, age in years and sex. Where available, HLA class I and class II types were obtained from metadata supplied by the sample provider rather than from assay-based typing.

Whole blood was collected in K2EDTA tubes by collaborating institutions according to the institutions' own protocols. For TCRbeta analysis, collaborators shipped samples as frozen whole blood, isolated PBMCs, or DNA extracted from either of those sample types. Including the terminal cysteine and phenylalanine, the CDR3 comprises 15 residues. Solely the CDR3 DNA is kept, with 45 bases framed from the first base. The trim is 3 bases for V and 8 bases for J, with a gap of 16 bases between the germline ends. In the germline V gene, CDR1 corresponds to KGHSH and CDR2 to LQKENI. The investigation overall reported the following: The amount of clinical and demographic metadata varied by source and participant and was provided uncurated.

The sequencing sample was made of peripheral blood. The V gene is TRBV18 and the J gene is TRBJ1-4; TRBD1 is possibly the D segment (5 matching bases). This TCR was sampled from a human donor in a cohort sampled during active COVID-19. The CDR3 sequence is CASSPEGAPWEKLFF. DNA sequence: TGTGCCAGCTCACCCGAAGGGGCCCCTTGGGAAAAACTGTTTTTT.